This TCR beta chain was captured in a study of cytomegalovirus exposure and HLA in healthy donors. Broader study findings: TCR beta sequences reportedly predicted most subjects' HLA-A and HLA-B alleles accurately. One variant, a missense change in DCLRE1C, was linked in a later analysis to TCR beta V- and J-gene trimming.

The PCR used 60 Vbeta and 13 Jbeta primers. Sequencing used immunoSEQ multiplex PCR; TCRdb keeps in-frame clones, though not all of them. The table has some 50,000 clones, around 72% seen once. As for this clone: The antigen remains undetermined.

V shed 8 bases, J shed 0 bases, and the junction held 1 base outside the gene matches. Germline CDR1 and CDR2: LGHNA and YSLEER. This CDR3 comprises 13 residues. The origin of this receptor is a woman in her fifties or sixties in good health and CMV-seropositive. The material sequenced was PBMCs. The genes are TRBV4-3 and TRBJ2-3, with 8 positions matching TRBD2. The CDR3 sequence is CASRGGSTDTQYF. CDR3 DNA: TGCGCCAGCCGGGGGGGGAGCACAGATACGCAGTATTTT.